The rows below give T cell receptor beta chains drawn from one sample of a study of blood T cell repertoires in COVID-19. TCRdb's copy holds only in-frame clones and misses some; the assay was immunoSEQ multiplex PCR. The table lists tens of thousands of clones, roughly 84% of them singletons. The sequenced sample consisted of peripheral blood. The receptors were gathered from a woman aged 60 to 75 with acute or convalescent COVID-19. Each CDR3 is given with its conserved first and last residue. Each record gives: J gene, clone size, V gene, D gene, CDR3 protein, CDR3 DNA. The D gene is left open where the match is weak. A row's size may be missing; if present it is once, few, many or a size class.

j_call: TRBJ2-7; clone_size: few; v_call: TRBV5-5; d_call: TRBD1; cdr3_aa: CASSLRGQSYF; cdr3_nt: TGTGCCAGCAGCTTGAGGGGACAGTCATACTTC
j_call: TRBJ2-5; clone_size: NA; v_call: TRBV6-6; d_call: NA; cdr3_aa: CASSYPGLGETQYF; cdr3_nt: TGTGCCAGCAGTTACCCCGGCCTAGGAGAGACCCAGTACTTC
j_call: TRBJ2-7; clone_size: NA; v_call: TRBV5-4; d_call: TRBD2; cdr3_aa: CASSHGTSGALSSYEQYF; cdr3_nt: TGTGCCAGCAGTCACGGGACTAGCGGGGCTCTTTCCTCCTACGAGCAGTACTTC
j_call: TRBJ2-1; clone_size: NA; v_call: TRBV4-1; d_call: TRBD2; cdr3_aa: CASSQEGGGARYNEQFF; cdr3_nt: TGCGCCAGCAGCCAAGAGGGCGGGGGGGCGAGGTACAATGAGCAGTTCTTC
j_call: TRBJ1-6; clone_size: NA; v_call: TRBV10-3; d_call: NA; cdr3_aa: CAISEGRHNSPLHF; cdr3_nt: TGTGCCATCAGTGAGGGCAGGCATAATTCACCCCTCCACTTT
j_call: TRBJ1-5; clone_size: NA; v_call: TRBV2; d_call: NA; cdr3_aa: CASSDRGYSNQPQHF; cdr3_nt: TGTGCCAGCAGTGACAGGGGATATAGCAATCAGCCCCAGCATTTT
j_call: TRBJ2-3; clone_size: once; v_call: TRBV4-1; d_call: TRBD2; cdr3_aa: CASSQDSLAGGQDTQYF; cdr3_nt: TGCGCCAGCAGCCAAGATAGTCTAGCGGGGGGCCAAGATACGCAGTATTTT
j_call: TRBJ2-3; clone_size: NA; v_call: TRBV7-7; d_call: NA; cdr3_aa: CASSPGGASTDTQYF; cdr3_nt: TGTGCCAGCAGCCCAGGCGGGGCTAGCACAGATACGCAGTATTTT
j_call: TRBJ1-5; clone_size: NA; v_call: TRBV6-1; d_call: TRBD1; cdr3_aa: CASSDGQAGNQPQHF; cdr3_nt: TGTGCCAGCAGTGACGGACAGGCGGGCAATCAGCCCCAGCATTTT
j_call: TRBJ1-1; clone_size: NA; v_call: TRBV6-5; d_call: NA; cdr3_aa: CASSYDTGWTEAFF; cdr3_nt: TGTGCCAGCAGTTACGATACAGGGTGGACCGAAGCTTTCTTT
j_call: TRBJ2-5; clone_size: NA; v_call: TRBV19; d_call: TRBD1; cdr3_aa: CASSIGQGVGETQYF; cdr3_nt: TGTGCCAGTAGTATAGGCCAGGGGGTGGGAGAGACCCAGTACTTC
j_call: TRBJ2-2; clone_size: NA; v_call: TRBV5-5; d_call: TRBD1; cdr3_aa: CASSLETGGVGNTGELFF; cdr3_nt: TGTGCCAGCAGCTTGGAGACAGGGGGAGTCGGGAACACCGGGGAGCTGTTTTTT
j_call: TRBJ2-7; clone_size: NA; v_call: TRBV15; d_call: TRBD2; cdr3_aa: CATSRTSGSYEQYF; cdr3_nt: TGTGCCACCAGCAGGACTAGCGGGTCCTACGAGCAGTACTTC
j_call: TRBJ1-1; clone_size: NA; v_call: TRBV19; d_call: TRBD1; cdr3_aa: CASSRQGAPSNTEAFF; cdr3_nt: TGTGCCAGTAGCCGACAGGGGGCACCCTCAAACACTGAAGCTTTCTTT
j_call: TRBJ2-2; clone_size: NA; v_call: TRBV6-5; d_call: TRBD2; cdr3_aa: CASSGGGHTGELFF; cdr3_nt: TGTGCCAGTAGCGGGGGGGGACACACCGGGGAGCTGTTTTTT
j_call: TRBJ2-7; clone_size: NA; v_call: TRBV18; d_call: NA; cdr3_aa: CASSPNREQQYF; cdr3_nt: TGTGCCAGCTCACCTAACAGGGAGCAGCAGTACTTC
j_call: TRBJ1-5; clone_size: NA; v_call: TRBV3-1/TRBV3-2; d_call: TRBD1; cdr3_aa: CASSQGTGVRQPQHF; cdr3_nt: TGTGCCAGCAGCCAAGGGACAGGGGTTCGTCAGCCCCAGCATTTT
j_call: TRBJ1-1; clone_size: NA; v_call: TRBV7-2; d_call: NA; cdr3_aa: CASKTMGRVDTEAFF; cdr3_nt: TGTGCCAGCAAAACAATGGGCAGGGTGGACACTGAAGCTTTCTTT
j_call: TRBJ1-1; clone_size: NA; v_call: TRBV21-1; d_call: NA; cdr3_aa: CASSNRRQGGMNTEAFF; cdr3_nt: TGTGCCAGCAGCAATAGGCGACAGGGAGGTATGAACACTGAAGCTTTCTTT
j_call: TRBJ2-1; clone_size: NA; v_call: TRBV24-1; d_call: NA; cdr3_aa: CATSRGLDEQFF; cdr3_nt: TGTGCCACCAGTCGGGGGTTGGATGAGCAGTTCTTC